This T cell receptor beta chain was profiled in a study of early T cells in non-severe SARS-CoV-2 infection. Attached unique molecular identifiers marked individual cDNA molecules. TCRdb re-analysed the 5' RACE reads in MiXCR, keeping a single row per CDR3 protein. The sample lists over 25,000 distinct CDR3 sequences; 4.5% were seen once. Trimming removed 2 bases from V and 4 bases from J, with 6 bases in between. The CDR3 consists of 13 residues. The germline V gene encodes CDR1 SGHTA and CDR2 FQGNSA. This clonotype occurred many times. The source of this sequence is an adult who was a healthcare worker with PCR-confirmed SARS-CoV-2 infection or an uninfected control (not recorded which). V is TRBV7-2 and J is TRBJ1-5; no clear D gene. Sequenced sample: whole blood. The CDR3 DNA reads TGTGCCAGCAGCTTAATTGATAATCAGCCCCAGCATTTT. This encodes CASSLIDNQPQHF. Drawing the rest from reference TRBV7-2 and TRBJ1-5, the complete variable domain is GAGVSQSPSNKVTEKGKDVELRCDPISGHTALYWYRQSLGQGLEFLIYFQGNSAPDKSGLPSDRFSAERTGGSVSTLTIQRTQQEDSAVYLCASSLIDNQPQHFGDGTRLSIL.